Below are 29 T cell receptor beta chains sequenced from a single sample in a study of blood T cell repertoires in COVID-19 (dated by TCRdb to the early 2020s). Library preparation used the immunoSEQ multiplex PCR assay. Drawn from immuneACCESS, this table holds only the in-frame rearrangements with V and J called that TCRdb kept. Clones are partly lost; checked studies trace under half to an unresolved V gene and leave the rest unexplained. This sample comprises around 130,000 clones, around 88% of them detected only once. The ten largest clones represent less than 2.5% of the sample. Sequencing was performed on PBMCs or T cells enriched from blood (not recorded which). These receptors were obtained from a woman aged 45-65 years who had recovered from COVID-19.

This clone appeared a single time. The CDR3: CASSFGPHEQYF. The CDR3 DNA reads TGTGCCAGCAGTTTTGGGCCTCACGAGCAGTACTTC. This chain links TRBV12-3 or TRBV12-4 with TRBJ2-7; D not resolved. This CDR3 has 12 residues. V was cut by 3 bases and J by 5 bases, with 8 bases left in between.

V is TRBV5-1 and J is TRBJ2-1, with TRBD1 matching over 8 bases. CDR1 and CDR2 from the germline V gene are SGHRS and YFSETQ. CDR3 size: 14 residues. Trimming removed 4 bases from V and 8 bases from J; junction bases left unmatched: 8. In DNA, the CDR3 is TGCGCCAGCAGCGACGGACAGGGAGCCCATGAGCAGTTCTTC. Its translation is CASSDGQGAHEQFF. Filled out from reference TRBV5-1 and TRBJ2-1, the complete variable domain reads KAGVTQTPRYLIKTRGQQVTLSCSPISGHRSVSWYQQTPGQGLQFLFEYFSETQRNKGNFPGRFSGRQFSNSRSEMNVSTLELGDSALYLCASSDGQGAHEQFFGPGTRLTVL.

The chain employs TRBV7-2 and TRBJ1-1; D gene ambiguous. The CDR3 has 15 residues. Germline V CDR1 and CDR2: SGHTA, FQGNSA. Trimming pared 4 bases from V and 1 base from J, leaving 13 bases between. CDR3 region: CASSSNGLPNTEAFF. As DNA, the CDR3 is TGTGCCAGCAGCTCCAACGGACTGCCGAACACTGAAGCTTTCTTT.

The genes are TRBV9 and TRBJ2-1; 9 nucleotides agree with TRBD2. Trimming took 1 base from V and 3 from J; bases not matched to a gene: 5. This CDR3 spans 16 amino acids. Looked up from germline, CDR1 is SGDLS and CDR2 is YYNGEE. CDR3 sequence (DNA): TGTGCCAGCAGCGTAAGCGGGGGGCCCATCTACAATGAGCAGTTCTTC. It translates to CASSVSGGPIYNEQFF. Combining the CDR3 with reference TRBV9 and TRBJ2-1 gives the whole variable domain DSGVTQTPKHLITATGQRVTLRCSPRSGDLSVYWYQQSLDQGLQFLIQYYNGEERAKGNILERFSAQQFPDLHSELNLSSLELGDSALYFCASSVSGGPIYNEQFFGPGTRLTVL.

The rearrangement uses TRBV29-1 and TRBJ2-7; 7 bases agree with TRBD2. The CDR3 consists of 16 residues. J lost 3 bases, V lost 4 bases, and 15 bases had no gene match. The germline CDR1 and CDR2 sequences are SQVTM and ANQGSEA. The DNA of the CDR3 is TGCAGCGTTGCTCCCTCCTCGGGGGGACCCGTCTACGAGCAGTACTTC. This gives the protein CSVAPSSGGPVYEQYF.

This sequence joins TRBV19 and TRBJ1-1, with 10 bases aligning to TRBD1. Germline CDR1 reads LNHDA; CDR2 reads SQIVND (reference sequence). The CDR3 consists of 14 residues. V gave up 4 bases and J gave up 5 bases; unmatched junction bases: 4. DNA of the CDR3: TGTGCCAGTAGTACCCCGGGACAGGGGACTGAAGCTTTCTTT. It specifies CASSTPGQGTEAFF.

This chain uses TRBV19 with TRBJ2-3; 8 nucleotides line up with TRBD2. In germline, CDR1 is LNHDA, CDR2 SQIVND (reference sequence). The CDR3 has 16 residues. The trim removed 5 bases at V and 1 base at J, leaving 8 bases unmatched. The CDR3: CASSDVAGRRTDTQYF. For the CDR3, the DNA is TGTGCCAGTAGTGACGTAGCGGGGCGCCGCACAGATACGCAGTATTTT.

CDR3 coding DNA: TGTGCCAGCAGTCAAGGAACGGGGGAAACGAACTATGGCTACACCTTC. It yields the protein CASSQGTGETNYGYTF. The chain uses TRBV11-2 and TRBJ1-2; TRBD1 is a possible D gene (5 bases). From germline, CDR1 is SGHAT and CDR2 FQNNGV. This CDR3 is built from 16 residues. Between the trimmed V and J ends, which lost 6 bases and 2 bases, there was a span of 19 bases.

The gene calls are TRBV6-6 and TRBJ2-7, with a weak D call TRBD1 (6 bases). V was pared by 6 bases and J by 5 bases, with 17 bases between. The V gene's germline CDR1 is MNHNY and CDR2 SVGAGI (reference sequence). This CDR3 has 14 residues. CDR3 nucleotide sequence: TGTGCCAGCAGACCTAGTCAGGGGTACCACGAGCAGTACTTC. Its translation: CASRPSQGYHEQYF.

The chain employs TRBV4-1 and TRBJ2-5, with D possibly TRBD2 on 6 matching bases. Germline CDR1 and CDR2: MGHRA and YSYEKL. Trimming pared 0 bases from V and 5 bases from J, leaving 16 bases between. The CDR3 is made up of 16 amino acids. The CDR3 here is CASSQEGARRAETQYF. CDR3 nucleotide sequence: TGCGCCAGCAGCCAAGAAGGGGCCAGGAGGGCGGAGACCCAGTACTTC.

J is TRBJ2-1 and V is TRBV5-4; tentative D call: TRBD2 (5 bases). V lost 0 bases and J lost 0, with 10 bases in between. The CDR3 extends over 16 amino acids. The V gene's germline CDR1 is SGHNT and CDR2 YYREEE (reference sequence). The CDR3 DNA reads TGTGCCAGCAGCTTGGGGGCCCGGGGCTCCTACAATGAGCAGTTCTTC. Translated: CASSLGARGSYNEQFF. The full variable domain, rest sourced from reference TRBV5-4 and TRBJ2-1, is ETGVTQSPTHLIKTRGQQVTLRCSSQSGHNTVSWYQQALGQGPQFIFQYYREEENGRGNFPPRFSGLQFPNYSSELNVNALELDDSALYLCASSLGARGSYNEQFFGPGTRLTVL.

This chain joins TRBV11-3 and TRBJ2-3, with 8 bases fitting TRBD2. The CDR3 consists of 12 residues. V was pared by 5 bases and J by 9 bases, with 4 bases of the junction left unmatched. Germline V gene sequence: CDR1 SGHNT, CDR2 YENEEA. DNA of the CDR3: TGTGCCAGCAGCGAGAGGACTAGCACGCAGTATTTT. Amino acids: CASSERTSTQYF.

The V gene is TRBV28, the J gene TRBJ2-7; 9 bases match TRBD1. The CDR3 is made up of 13 amino acids. Germline values: CDR1 MDHEN, CDR2 SYDVKM. J lost 4 bases, V lost 5 bases, and 3 bases had no gene match. CDR3 amino acids: CASSPGQGYEQYF. The CDR3 DNA follows: TGTGCCAGCAGTCCCGGACAGGGGTACGAGCAGTACTTC. Variable domain in full (rest from reference TRBV28 and TRBJ2-7): DVKVTQSSRYLVKRTGEKVFLECVQDMDHENMFWYRQDPGLGLRLIYFSYDVKMKEKGDIPEGYSVSREKKERFSLILESASTNQTSMYLCASSPGQGYEQYFGPGTRLTVT.

This chain links TRBV7-6 with TRBJ1-1, with D hard to call. V was pared by 3 bases and J by 11 bases, with 16 bases between. Germline assignment: CDR1 SGHVS and CDR2 FNYEAQ. The CDR3 runs to 13 residues. CDR3 amino acids: CASSFQEGSGAFF. CDR3 DNA sequence: TGTGCCAGCAGCTTCCAAGAGGGCTCTGGGGCTTTCTTT.

The V and J genes are TRBV7-3 and TRBJ2-5; D possibly corresponds to TRBD2 (6 bases). V lost 5 bases, J lost 2 bases, and 9 bases lay in between. This CDR3 is built from 13 residues. Germline V lookup: CDR1 SGHTA, CDR2 FQGTGA. The DNA of the CDR3 is TGTGCCAGCAGCCGCGGGATTCAAGAGACCCAGTACTTC. Translated: CASSRGIQETQYF.

The chain couples TRBV5-1 to TRBJ2-7, with TRBD1 as a possible D gene (6 bases). In germline, CDR1 is SGHRS, CDR2 YFSETQ. Trimming cost V 5 bases and J 3 bases, with 12 bases left between them. This CDR3 contains 13 residues. As DNA, the CDR3 is TGCGCCAGCAGTTTTGGGACAAACTACGAGCAGTACTTC. Protein: CASSFGTNYEQYF. Complete variable domain (other parts from reference TRBV5-1 and TRBJ2-7): KAGVTQTPRYLIKTRGQQVTLSCSPISGHRSVSWYQQTPGQGLQFLFEYFSETQRNKGNFPGRFSGRQFSNSRSEMNVSTLELGDSALYLCASSFGTNYEQYFGPGTRLTVT.

This clone was seen more than once but under ten times. The chain joins TRBV2 to TRBJ1-5, with D perhaps matching TRBD1 (5 bases). V was shortened by 7 bases and J by 4 bases, with 14 bases between the two germline ends. This CDR3 is 14 amino acids long. Germline lookup yields CDR1 SNHLY and CDR2 FYNNEI. The CDR3 reads CASNPTATNQPQHF. The DNA for the CDR3 is TGTGCCAGCAACCCGACAGCCACTAATCAGCCCCAGCATTTT.

The chain combines TRBV11-3 with TRBJ2-3; perhaps TRBD1 as D (6 bases). V dropped 5 bases and J dropped 2 bases, with 11 bases sitting between them. The germline gives CDR1 SGHNT, CDR2 YENEEA. The CDR3 totals 14 residues. This chain's CDR3 is CASSKGQPTDTQYF. The CDR3 bases are TGTGCCAGCAGCAAAGGACAGCCCACAGATACGCAGTATTTT. The full variable domain, rest sourced from reference TRBV11-3 and TRBJ2-3, is EAGVVQSPRYKIIEKKQPVAFWCNPISGHNTLYWYLQNLGQGPELLIRYENEEAVDDSQLPKDRFSAERLKGVDSTLKIQPAELGDSAVYLCASSKGQPTDTQYFGPGTRLTVL.

This clone was detected only a few times. The rearrangement links TRBV7-9 to TRBJ1-3; D is ambiguous. CDR3 length equals 14 residues. Deletions cut 1 base from V and 4 bases from J, with 8 bases between. Germline V gives CDR1 SEHNR, CDR2 FQNEAQ (reference sequence). In DNA form, the CDR3 reads TGTGCCAGCAGCTTAGAAACATACGGAAACACCATATATTTT. Protein product: CASSLETYGNTIYF.

This clone was counted once. The rearrangement joins TRBV10-3 to TRBJ1-1; D perhaps matches TRBD1 (6 bases). Germline lookup yields CDR1 ENHRY and CDR2 SYGVKD. Trimming shortened V by 11 bases and J by 2 bases, and 12 bases separated the two germline ends. The CDR3 runs to 12 residues. CDR3 amino acids: CAAATGNTEAFF. The CDR3 nucleotides read TGTGCCGCCGCGACAGGAAACACTGAAGCTTTCTTT.

The rearrangement uses TRBV13 and TRBJ1-4; D unresolved. Trimming stripped 1 base from V and 4 bases from J, with 10 bases between. Germline V gives CDR1 PRHDT, CDR2 FYEKMQ (reference sequence). The CDR3 totals 15 residues. The CDR3 DNA follows: TGTGCCAGCAGCTTAGTGTCAGATATTAATGAAAAACTGTTTTTT. Its translation is CASSLVSDINEKLFF.

CDR3 sequence: CASQSGLLSYEQYF. The CDR3 DNA reads TGCGCCAGCCAGAGCGGCCTCCTCTCCTACGAGCAGTACTTC. V is TRBV5-1 and J is TRBJ2-7; D perhaps matches TRBD2 (5 bases). Germline loops: CDR1 SGHRS, CDR2 YFSETQ. The CDR3 contains 14 residues. The ends were cut back, 7 bases at V and 0 bases at J, with 14 bases in the middle.

The chain employs TRBV5-4 and TRBJ2-1; 8 bases map to TRBD2. CDR1 is SGHNT, CDR2 YYREEE, per germline (reference sequence). The CDR3 is 14 residues long. With 0 bases clipped from V and 9 bases from J, the junction kept 5 bases outside the gene matches. CDR3 protein: CASSLAGGGREQFF. As DNA, the CDR3 is TGTGCCAGCAGCTTGGCCGGGGGGGGACGTGAGCAGTTCTTC.

The chain employs TRBV2 and TRBJ1-2; 9 nucleotides match TRBD1. The CDR3 extends over 12 amino acids. The germline V gene has CDR1 SNHLY and CDR2 FYNNEI. The V gene end was trimmed by 6 bases and the J gene end by 6 bases; junction bases not matched to a gene: 2. The CDR3 DNA is TGTGCCAGCAGCACAGGGGGCCATGGCTACACCTTC. As protein: CASSTGGHGYTF.

The V and J genes are TRBV13 and TRBJ1-2, with D uncertain. CDR3 length equals 11 residues. Between the trimmed V and J ends, which lost 4 bases and 5 bases, there was a span of 5 bases. CDR1 PRHDT and CDR2 FYEKMQ come from the germline V gene (reference sequence). The CDR3 spells CASSSLYGYTF. The CDR3 region has the DNA TGTGCCAGCAGCTCCCTTTATGGCTACACCTTC.

V gene TRBV7-2 combines with J gene TRBJ2-1; 7 nucleotides align to TRBD2. This CDR3 comprises 17 residues. Looked up from germline, CDR1 is SGHTA and CDR2 is FQGNSA. The V gene end was trimmed by 2 bases and the J gene end by 3 bases; junction bases not matched to a gene: 10. DNA for the CDR3: TGTGCCAGCAGCTTAAGGCTAGGGTCTAGCGGCTACAATGAGCAGTTCTTC. It codes for CASSLRLGSSGYNEQFF.

This chain links TRBV11-3 with TRBJ2-3; weak D call: TRBD1 (6 bases). Between the trimmed V and J ends, which lost 0 bases and 1 base, there was a span of 14 bases. CDR1 is SGHNT and CDR2 is YENEEA in the germline V gene. The CDR3 contains 17 residues. CDR3 residues: CASSLEVGTKRTDTQYF. In nucleotides, the CDR3 is TGTGCCAGCAGCTTAGAGGTCGGGACAAAACGCACAGATACGCAGTATTTT.

The rearrangement joins TRBV7-8 to TRBJ2-7, with a possible D match to TRBD2 (7 bases). Germline lookup yields CDR1 SGHVS and CDR2 FQNEAQ. Trimming removed 4 bases at V and 0 bases at J, with 16 bases between. This CDR3 comprises 16 residues. CDR3 sequence reads: CASSYPGGLSSYEQYF. The CDR3 DNA follows: TGTGCCAGCAGCTACCCCGGGGGGCTGTCCTCCTACGAGCAGTACTTC.

This clone was detected a few times. The chain recombines TRBV11-2 with TRBJ2-7; possibly TRBD1 for D (6 bases). V lost 5 bases to trimming and J lost 9 bases, with 14 bases between them. CDR3 length: 12 amino acids. Germline lookup yields CDR1 SGHAT and CDR2 FQNNGV. DNA of the CDR3: TGTGCCAGCAGCCCGGACAGATCTGGGCAGTACTTC. Its protein is CASSPDRSGQYF.